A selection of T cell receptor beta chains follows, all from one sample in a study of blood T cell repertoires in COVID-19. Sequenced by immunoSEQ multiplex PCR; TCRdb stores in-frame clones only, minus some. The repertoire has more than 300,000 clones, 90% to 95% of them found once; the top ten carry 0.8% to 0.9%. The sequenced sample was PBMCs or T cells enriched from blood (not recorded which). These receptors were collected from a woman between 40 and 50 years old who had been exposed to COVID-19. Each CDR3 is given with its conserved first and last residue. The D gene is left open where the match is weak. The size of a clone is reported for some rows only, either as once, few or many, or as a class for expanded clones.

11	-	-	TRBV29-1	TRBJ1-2	CSVVRDYGYTF	TGCAGCGTAGTCAGGGACTATGGCTACACCTTC
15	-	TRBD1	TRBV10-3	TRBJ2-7	CAISEENRGPDEQYF	TGTGCCATCAGTGAAGAGAACAGGGGGCCGGACGAGCAGTACTTC
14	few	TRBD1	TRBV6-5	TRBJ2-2	CASGRDRGTGELFF	TGTGCCAGCGGGCGGGACAGGGGCACCGGGGAGCTGTTTTTT
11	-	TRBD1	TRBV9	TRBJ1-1	CASSTGAEAFF	TGTGCCAGCAGCACAGGGGCTGAAGCTTTCTTT
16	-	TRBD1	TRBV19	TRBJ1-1	CASSLLTGGADTEAFF	TGTGCCAGTAGTCTACTTACAGGGGGCGCGGACACTGAAGCTTTCTTT
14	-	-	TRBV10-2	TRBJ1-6	CASSLPRQNSPLHF	TGCGCCAGCAGTCTACCCAGACAGAATTCACCCCTCCACTTT
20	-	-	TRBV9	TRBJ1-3	CASSVDSVGITRRSGNTIYF	TGTGCCAGCAGCGTAGACTCGGTCGGTATAACTCGTCGCTCTGGAAACACCATATATTTT
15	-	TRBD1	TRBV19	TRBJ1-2	CASSTDRGLLYGYTF	TGTGCCAGTAGTACAGACAGGGGGCTGCTCTATGGCTACACCTTC
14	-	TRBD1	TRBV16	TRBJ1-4	CASSHTGGLEKLFF	TGTGCCAGCAGCCATACAGGGGGCCTTGAAAAACTGTTTTTT
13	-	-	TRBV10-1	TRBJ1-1	CASSESSRGEAFF	TGCGCCAGCAGTGAGTCGAGTAGGGGTGAAGCTTTCTTT
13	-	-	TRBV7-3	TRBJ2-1	CASSWSPGDEQFF	TGTGCCAGCAGCTGGTCCCCGGGGGATGAGCAGTTCTTC
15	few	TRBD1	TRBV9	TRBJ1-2	CASSVGQGIGYGYTF	TGTGCCAGCAGCGTAGGACAGGGTATAGGCTATGGCTACACCTTC
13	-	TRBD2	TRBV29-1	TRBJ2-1	CSARDYPYNEQFF	TGCAGCGCCCGGGACTACCCCTACAATGAGCAGTTCTTC
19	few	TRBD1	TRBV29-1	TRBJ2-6	CSVASSRGRSRSGANVLTF	TGCAGCGTCGCGTCATCCAGGGGGCGAAGTCGCTCTGGGGCCAACGTCCTGACTTTC
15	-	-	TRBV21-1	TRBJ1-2	CASSALKAGVYGYTF	TGTGCCAGCAGCGCCTTGAAGGCGGGGGTGTATGGCTACACCTTC
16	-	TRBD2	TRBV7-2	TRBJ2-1	CASTPAGLAGSHEQFF	TGTGCCAGCACCCCAGCGGGACTAGCGGGAAGCCATGAGCAGTTCTTC
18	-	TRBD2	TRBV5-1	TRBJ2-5	CASSQGLAGGPLLETQYF	TGCGCCAGCAGCCAAGGACTAGCGGGGGGGCCCCTTCTGGAGACCCAGTACTTC
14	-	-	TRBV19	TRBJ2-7	CASSPGQLSYEQYF	TGTGCCAGTAGTCCCGGACAGCTCTCCTACGAGCAGTACTTC
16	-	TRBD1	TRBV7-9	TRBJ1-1	CASSFWTGGKNTEAFF	TGTGCCAGCAGCTTTTGGACAGGGGGAAAGAACACTGAAGCTTTCTTT
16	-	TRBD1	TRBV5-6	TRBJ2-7	CASSRRTGGRAYEQYF	TGTGCCAGCAGCCGAAGGACAGGGGGACGTGCCTACGAGCAGTACTTC
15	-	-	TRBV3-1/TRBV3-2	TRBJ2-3	CASSFGQLHTDTQYF	TGTGCCAGCAGTTTCGGACAGCTACACACAGATACGCAGTATTTT
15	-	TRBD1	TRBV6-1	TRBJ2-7	CASSDRQGSSYEQYF	TGTGCCAGCAGTGACCGACAGGGTTCTTCCTACGAGCAGTACTTC
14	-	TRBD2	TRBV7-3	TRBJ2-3	CASRASGSTDTQYF	TGTGCCAGCAGAGCTAGCGGCAGCACAGATACGCAGTATTTT
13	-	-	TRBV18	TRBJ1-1	CASSPPSVSEAFF	TGTGCCAGCTCACCACCAAGCGTTTCTGAAGCTTTCTTT
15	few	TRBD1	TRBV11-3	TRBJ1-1	CASSFSRTGGTEAFF	TGTGCCAGCAGCTTCTCAAGGACAGGGGGGACTGAAGCTTTCTTT
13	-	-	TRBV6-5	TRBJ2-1	CASSYTQGAEQFF	TGTGCCAGCAGTTACACGCAGGGTGCGGAGCAGTTCTTC
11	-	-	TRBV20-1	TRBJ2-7	CSVQGTYEQYF	TGCAGTGTTCAGGGAACCTACGAGCAGTACTTC
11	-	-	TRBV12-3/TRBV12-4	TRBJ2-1	CASSERIEQFF	TGTGCCAGCAGTGAGAGGATTGAGCAGTTCTTC
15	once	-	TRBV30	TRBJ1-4	CAWGGIQGPNEKLFF	TGTGCCTGGGGTGGGATACAGGGACCTAATGAAAAACTGTTTTTT
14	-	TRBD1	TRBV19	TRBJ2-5	CASSIEGTGETQYF	TGTGCCAGTAGTATCGAGGGGACAGGAGAGACCCAGTACTTC
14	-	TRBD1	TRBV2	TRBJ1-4	CASSERQGQEKLFF	TGTGCCAGCAGTGAAAGACAGGGACAAGAAAAACTGTTTTTT
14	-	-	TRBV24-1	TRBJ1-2	CATSDFGQGYGYTF	TGTGCCACCAGTGATTTCGGGCAGGGATATGGCTACACCTTC
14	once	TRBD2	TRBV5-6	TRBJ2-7	CASSLLAGTYEQYF	TGTGCCAGCAGCTTACTAGCGGGGACTTACGAGCAGTACTTC
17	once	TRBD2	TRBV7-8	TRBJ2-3	CASSSSSGIPSTDTQYF	TGTGCCAGCAGCTCCTCTAGCGGGATTCCTAGCACAGATACGCAGTATTTT
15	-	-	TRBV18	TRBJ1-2	CASSPAEGRDYGYTF	TGTGCCAGCTCACCGGCGGAGGGTCGCGACTATGGCTACACCTTC
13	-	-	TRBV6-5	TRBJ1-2	CASSYSVENGYTF	TGTGCCAGCAGTTACTCCGTAGAGAATGGCTACACCTTC
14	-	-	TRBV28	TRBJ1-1	CASSFFARNTEAFF	TGTGCCAGCAGTTTCTTTGCGAGGAACACTGAAGCTTTCTTT
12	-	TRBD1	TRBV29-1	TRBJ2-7	CSVVRDSYEQYF	TGCAGCGTTGTCCGGGACAGCTACGAGCAGTACTTC
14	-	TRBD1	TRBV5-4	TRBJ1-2	CASSHRDRVGGYTF	TGTGCCAGCAGCCACCGGGACAGGGTCGGCGGCTACACCTTC
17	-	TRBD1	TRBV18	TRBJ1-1	CASSPRTGGGMNTEAFF	TGTGCCAGCTCACCCAGGACAGGGGGCGGAATGAACACTGAAGCTTTCTTT
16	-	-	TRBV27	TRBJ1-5	CASSPDTGTGNQPQHF	TGTGCCAGCAGTCCCGATACAGGGACGGGCAATCAGCCCCAGCATTTT
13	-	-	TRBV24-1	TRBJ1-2	CATSDPGGGGYTF	TGTGCCACCAGTGATCCCGGGGGGGGAGGCTACACCTTC
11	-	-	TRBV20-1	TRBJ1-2	CSAGGDYGYTF	TGCAGTGCCGGCGGTGACTATGGCTACACCTTC
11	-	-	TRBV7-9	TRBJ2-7	CASSSTYEQYF	TGTGCCAGCAGCTCCACCTACGAGCAGTACTTC
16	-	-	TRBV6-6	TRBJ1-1	CASSYATASYRTEAFF	TGTGCCAGCAGTTACGCAACAGCCTCCTATCGGACTGAAGCTTTCTTT
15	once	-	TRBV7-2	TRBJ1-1	CASSLGQSMNTEAFF	TGTGCCAGCAGCTTAGGACAGAGCATGAACACTGAAGCTTTCTTT
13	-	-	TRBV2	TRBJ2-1	CASSTGRSDEQFF	TGTGCCAGCTCGACAGGCCGTAGCGATGAGCAGTTCTTC
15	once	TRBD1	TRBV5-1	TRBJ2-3	CASSLDRGSTDTQYF	TGCGCCAGCAGCTTGGACAGGGGGTCAACAGATACGCAGTATTTT
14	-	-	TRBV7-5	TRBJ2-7	CVRSGGTNSYEQYF	TGTGTCAGAAGCGGTGGGACAAACTCCTACGAGCAGTACTTC
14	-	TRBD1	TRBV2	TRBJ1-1	CASSAIQGATEAFF	TGTGCCAGCAGTGCGATACAGGGGGCTACTGAAGCTTTCTTT
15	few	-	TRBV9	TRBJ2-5	CASSESAGRGETQYF	TGTGCCAGCAGCGAGAGCGCCGGGCGGGGAGAGACCCAGTACTTC
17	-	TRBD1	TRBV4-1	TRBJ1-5	CASSQAPDQGGRQPQHF	TGCGCCAGCAGCCAAGCACCAGATCAAGGGGGCAGGCAGCCCCAGCATTTT
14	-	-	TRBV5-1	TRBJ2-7	CASSFSGSSYEQYF	TGCGCCAGCAGCTTTTCCGGGAGCTCCTACGAGCAGTACTTC
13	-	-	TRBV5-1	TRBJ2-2	CASSLKATGELFF	TGCGCCAGCAGCTTAAAAGCAACCGGGGAGCTGTTTTTT
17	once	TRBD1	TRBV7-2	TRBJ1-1	CASSFDGQGAGGREAFF	TGTGCCAGCAGCTTTGACGGACAGGGGGCCGGGGGCCGGGAGGCTTTCTTT
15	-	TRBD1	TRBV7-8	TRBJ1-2	CASSLGDRGNYGYTF	TGTGCCAGCAGCTTAGGGGACAGGGGTAACTATGGCTACACCTTC
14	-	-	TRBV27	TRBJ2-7	CASSPQGGPYEQYF	TGTGCCAGCAGCCCCCAGGGGGGCCCCTACGAGCAGTACTTC
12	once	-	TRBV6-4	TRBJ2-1	CASSDSANEQFF	TGTGCCAGCAGTGACAGCGCCAATGAGCAGTTCTTC
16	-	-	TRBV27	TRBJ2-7	CASSLSMAGSSYEQYF	TGTGCCAGCAGTTTATCGATGGCGGGGAGCTCCTACGAGCAGTACTTC